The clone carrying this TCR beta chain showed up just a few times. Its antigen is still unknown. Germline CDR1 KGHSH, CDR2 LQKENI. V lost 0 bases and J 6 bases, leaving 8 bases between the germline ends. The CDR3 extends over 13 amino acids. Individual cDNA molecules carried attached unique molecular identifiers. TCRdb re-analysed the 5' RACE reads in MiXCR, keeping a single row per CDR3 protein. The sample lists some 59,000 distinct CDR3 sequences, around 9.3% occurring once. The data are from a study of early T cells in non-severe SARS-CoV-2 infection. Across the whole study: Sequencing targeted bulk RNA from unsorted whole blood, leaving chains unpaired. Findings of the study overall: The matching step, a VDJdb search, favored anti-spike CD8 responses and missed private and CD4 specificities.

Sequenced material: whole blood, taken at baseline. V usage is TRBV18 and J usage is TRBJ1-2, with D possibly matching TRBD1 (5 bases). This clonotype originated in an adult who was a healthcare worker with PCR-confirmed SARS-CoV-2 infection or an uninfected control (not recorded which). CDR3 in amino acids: CASSPPGTHGYTF. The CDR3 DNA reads TGTGCCAGCTCACCACCAGGGACTCATGGCTACACCTTC.